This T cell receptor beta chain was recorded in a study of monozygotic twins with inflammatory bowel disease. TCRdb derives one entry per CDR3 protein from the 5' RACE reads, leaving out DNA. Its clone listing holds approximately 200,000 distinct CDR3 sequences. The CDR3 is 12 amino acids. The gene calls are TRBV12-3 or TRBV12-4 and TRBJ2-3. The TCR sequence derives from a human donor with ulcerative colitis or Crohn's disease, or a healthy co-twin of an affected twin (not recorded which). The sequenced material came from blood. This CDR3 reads CASSPDRHTQYF.